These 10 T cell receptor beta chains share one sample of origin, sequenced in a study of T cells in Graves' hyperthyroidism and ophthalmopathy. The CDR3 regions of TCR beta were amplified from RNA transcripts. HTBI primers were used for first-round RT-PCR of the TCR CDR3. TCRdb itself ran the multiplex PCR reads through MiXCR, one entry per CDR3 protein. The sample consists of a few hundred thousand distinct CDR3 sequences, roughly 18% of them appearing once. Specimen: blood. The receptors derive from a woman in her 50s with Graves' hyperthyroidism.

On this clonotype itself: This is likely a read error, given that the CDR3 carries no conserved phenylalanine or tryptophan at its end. The CDR3: CASSLMGTSGNEQFS. The CDR3, as DNA: TGCGCCAGCAGCTTAATGGGGACTAGCGGCAATGAGCAGTTCTCC. The rearrangement uses TRBV5-1 and TRBJ2-1; 11 nucleotides align to TRBD2. This CDR3 contains 15 residues. V lost 2 bases, J lost 6 bases, and 4 bases stayed unmatched. Germline V CDR1 and CDR2: SGHRS, YFSETQ.

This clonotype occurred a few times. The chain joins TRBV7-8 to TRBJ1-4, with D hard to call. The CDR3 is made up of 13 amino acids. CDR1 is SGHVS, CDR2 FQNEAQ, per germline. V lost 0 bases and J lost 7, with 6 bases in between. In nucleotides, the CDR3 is TGTGCCAGCAGCTTAGCTTTTAGTGAAAAACTGTTTTTT. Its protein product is CASSLAFSEKLFF.

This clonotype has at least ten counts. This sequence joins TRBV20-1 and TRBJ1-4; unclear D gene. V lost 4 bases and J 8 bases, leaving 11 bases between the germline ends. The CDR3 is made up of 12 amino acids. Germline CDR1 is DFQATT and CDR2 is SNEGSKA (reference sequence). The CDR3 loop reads CSATTRNEKLFF. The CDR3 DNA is TGCAGTGCTACGACCAGGAACGAAAAACTGTTTTTT.

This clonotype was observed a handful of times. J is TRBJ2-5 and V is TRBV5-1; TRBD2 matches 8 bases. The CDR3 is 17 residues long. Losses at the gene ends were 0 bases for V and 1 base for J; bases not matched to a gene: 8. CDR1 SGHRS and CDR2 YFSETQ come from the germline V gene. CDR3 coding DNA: TGCGCCAGCAGCTTGGCCGAGGCGGGGGGTTTCCAAGAGACCCAGTACTTC. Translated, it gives CASSLAEAGGFQETQYF.

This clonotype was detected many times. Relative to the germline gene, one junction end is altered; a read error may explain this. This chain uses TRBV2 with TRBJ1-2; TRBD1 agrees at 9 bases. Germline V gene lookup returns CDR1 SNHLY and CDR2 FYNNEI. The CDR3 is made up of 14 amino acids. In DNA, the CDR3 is TGTGCCACCAGTCCCGGGACAGGGAACTATGGCTACACCTTC. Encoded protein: CATSPGTGNYGYTF. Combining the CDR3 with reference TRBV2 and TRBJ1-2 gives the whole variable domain EPEVTQTPSHQVTQMGQEVILRCVPISNHLYFYWYRQILGQKVEFLVSFYNNEISEKSEIFDDQFSVERPDGSNFTLKIRSTKLEDSAMYFCATSPGTGNYGYTFGSGTRLTVV.

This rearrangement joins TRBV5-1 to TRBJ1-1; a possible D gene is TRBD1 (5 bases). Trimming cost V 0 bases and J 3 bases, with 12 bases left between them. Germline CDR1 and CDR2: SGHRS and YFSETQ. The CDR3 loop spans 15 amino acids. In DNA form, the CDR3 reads TGCGCCAGCAGCTTGGATGGGGCTACCCACACTGAAGCTTTCTTT. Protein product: CASSLDGATHTEAFF. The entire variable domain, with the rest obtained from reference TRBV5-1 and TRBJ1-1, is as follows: KAGVTQTPRYLIKTRGQQVTLSCSPISGHRSVSWYQQTPGQGLQFLFEYFSETQRNKGNFPGRFSGRQFSNSRSEMNVSTLELGDSALYLCASSLDGATHTEAFFGQGTRLTVV.

CDR3 protein: CASSSRGTGGFNYGYTF. CDR3 coding DNA: TGTGCCAGCAGCTCCCGGGGGACAGGGGGCTTTAACTATGGCTACACCTTC. The chain joins TRBV3-1 to TRBJ1-2, with 12 bases lining up with TRBD1. The CDR3 totals 17 residues. Per germline, CDR1 LGHDT and CDR2 YNNKEL (reference sequence). J was trimmed by 1 base and V by 5 bases; bases with no gene match: 8.

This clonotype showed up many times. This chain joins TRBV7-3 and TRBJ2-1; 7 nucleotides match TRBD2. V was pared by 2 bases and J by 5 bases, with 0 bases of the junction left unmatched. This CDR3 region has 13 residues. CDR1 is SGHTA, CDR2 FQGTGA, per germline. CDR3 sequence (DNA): TGTGCCAGCAGCTTAGGGACTAACAATGAGCAGTTCTTC. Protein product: CASSLGTNNEQFF. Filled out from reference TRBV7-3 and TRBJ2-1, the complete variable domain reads GAGVSQTPSNKVTEKGKYVELRCDPISGHTALYWYRQSLGQGPEFLIYFQGTGAADDSGLPNDRFFAVRPEGSVSTLKIQRTERGDSAVYLCASSLGTNNEQFFGPGTRLTVL.

The CDR3 nucleotides read TGCAGTGCTAGAGATCCAACAGGGGGCGGAGACGGGCAGTTCTTC. Translating gives CSARDPTGGGDGQFF. The gene calls are TRBV20-1 and TRBJ2-1; the match to TRBD1 covers 9 bases. Germline CDR1 and CDR2: DFQATT and SNEGSKA (reference sequence). The length of the CDR3 is 15 residues. V lost 0 bases, J lost 12 bases, and 12 bases stayed unmatched.

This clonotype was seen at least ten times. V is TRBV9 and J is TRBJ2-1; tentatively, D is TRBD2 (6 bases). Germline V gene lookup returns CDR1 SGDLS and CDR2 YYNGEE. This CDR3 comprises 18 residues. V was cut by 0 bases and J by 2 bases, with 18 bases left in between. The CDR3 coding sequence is TGTGCCAGCAGCGTAGTCCCTAGCGAGGGAAAAGCCTACAATGAGCAGTTCTTC. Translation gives CASSVVPSEGKAYNEQFF. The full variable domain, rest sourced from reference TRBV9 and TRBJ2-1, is DSGVTQTPKHLITATGQRVTLRCSPRSGDLSVYWYQQSLDQGLQFLIQYYNGEERAKGNILERFSAQQFPDLHSELNLSSLELGDSALYFCASSVVPSEGKAYNEQFFGPGTRLTVL.